This note documents a single T cell receptor (beta chain) sequence. Antigen specificity is unknown. The sample originates from a study of T cell responses to AZD1222 COVID-19 vaccine. Study at large: Analysis merged second doses at about 4 or about 12 weeks.

In germline, CDR1 is LGHNT, CDR2 FRNRAP. The germline V and J ends were trimmed by 0 bases and 3 bases, with 11 bases remaining between them. CDR3 length: 15 residues. The repertoire was sequenced with immunoSEQ multiplex PCR; TCRdb's copy has only in-frame clones and lacks some. The sample lists around 130,000 clones, roughly 90% occurring once. Study results and caveats: Elevations in Spike-specific TCR breadth and depth followed administration of two AZD1222 doses. Sampling captured repertoires only after the peak T cell response. Reportedly, nearly half the spike-specific TCRs target unmutated variant regions.

The chain is built from TRBV12-5 and TRBJ1-1; a possible D gene is TRBD1 (5 bases). This sequence originates from an adult in good health. The input for sequencing was peripheral blood, taken on day 0 of AZD1222 vaccination. Here the CDR3 DNA reads TGTGCTAGTGGTTTGGTAATCGGGACCCACACTGAAGCTTTCTTT. Encoded protein: CASGLVIGTHTEAFF. The full variable domain, in which reference TRBV12-5 and TRBJ1-1 provide the parts outside the CDR3, is DARVTQTPRHKVTEMGQEVTMRCQPILGHNTVFWYRQTMMQGLELLAYFRNRAPLDDSGMPKDRFSAEMPDATLATLKIQPSEPRDSAVYFCASGLVIGTHTEAFFGQGTRLTVV.